The subject of this entry is one T cell receptor beta chain. Antigen: not known. Some clones are missing from TCRdb's copy, which holds only in-frame ones; the method was immunoSEQ multiplex PCR. With tens of thousands of clones in the sample, the ten largest clones hold 5% to 5.5%. This specimen belongs to a study of T cells in women clearing cervical HPV infection. The study's findings and limits: CIN3+ cases had significantly higher TCR repertoire richness than controls, but evenness did not differ.

This receptor was identified in a woman aged 18-69 years with a cervical HPV16 infection that either progressed to CIN3+ or cleared (not recorded which). Sequenced sample: blood buffy coat.

The part of the CDR3 DNA that was read is TGTGCCAGCTCACCACGGGCGGGGGGAACTCAAGAGACA. Encoded protein: CASSPRAGGTQET. The CDR3 in full is CASSPRAGGTQETAFF. This rearrangement joins TRBV18 to TRBJ1-1; D is perhaps TRBD1 (5 bases). The read is 3 residues too short to cover the CDR3 end, so that end is filled in from the germline J gene. CDR1 and CDR2 (germline): KGHSH, LQKENI. This CDR3 spans 16 amino acids.